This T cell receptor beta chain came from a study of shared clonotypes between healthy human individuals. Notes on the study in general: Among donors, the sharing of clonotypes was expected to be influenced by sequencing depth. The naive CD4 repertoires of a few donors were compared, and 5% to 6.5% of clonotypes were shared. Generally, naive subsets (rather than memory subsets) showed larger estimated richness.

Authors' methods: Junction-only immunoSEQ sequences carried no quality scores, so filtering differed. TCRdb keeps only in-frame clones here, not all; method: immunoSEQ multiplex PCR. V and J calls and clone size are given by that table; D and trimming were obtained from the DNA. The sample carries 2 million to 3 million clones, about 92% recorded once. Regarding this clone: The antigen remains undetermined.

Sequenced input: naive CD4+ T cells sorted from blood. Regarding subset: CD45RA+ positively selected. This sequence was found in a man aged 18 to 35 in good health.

CDR3 DNA sequence: TGCGCCAGCAGCCCCGGAGGGGTAGGACAAGAGACCCAGTACTTC. It specifies CASSPGGVGQETQYF. The chain uses TRBV5-1 and TRBJ2-5, with D tentatively TRBD2 (6 bases). Trimming stripped 4 bases from V and 2 bases from J, with 15 bases between. Germline CDR1 and CDR2: SGHRS and YFSETQ. The CDR3 has 15 amino acids.